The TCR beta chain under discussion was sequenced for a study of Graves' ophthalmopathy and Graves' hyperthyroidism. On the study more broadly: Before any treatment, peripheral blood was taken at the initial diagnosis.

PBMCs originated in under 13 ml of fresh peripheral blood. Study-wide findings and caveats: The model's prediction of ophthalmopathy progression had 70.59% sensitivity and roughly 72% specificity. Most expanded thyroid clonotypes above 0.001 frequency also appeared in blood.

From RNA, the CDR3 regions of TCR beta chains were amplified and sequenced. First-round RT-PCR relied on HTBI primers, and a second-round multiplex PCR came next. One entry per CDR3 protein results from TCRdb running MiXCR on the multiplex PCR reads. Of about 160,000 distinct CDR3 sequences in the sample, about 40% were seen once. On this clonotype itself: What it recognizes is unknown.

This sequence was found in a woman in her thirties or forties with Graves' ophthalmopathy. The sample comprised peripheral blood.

CDR3 sequence (DNA): TGTGCCAGCAGCCCCCTTACCCAAGAGACCCAGTACTTC. Protein: CASSPLTQETQYF. V and J are TRBV2 and TRBJ2-5; D uncertain. The CDR3 loop spans 13 amino acids. Germline V gene data show CDR1 as SNHLY and CDR2 as FYNNEI. V lost 6 bases and J 1 base, leaving 9 bases between the germline ends.